The rows below give T cell receptor beta chains drawn from one sample of a study of blood T cell repertoires in COVID-19. Sequencing used immunoSEQ multiplex PCR; TCRdb keeps in-frame clones, though not all of them. This table holds about 55,000 clones, about nine tenths found once. The sample taken for sequencing was peripheral blood. These receptor sequences come from a man aged 60-69 years with acute or convalescent COVID-19. Both conserved end residues are part of each CDR3. D genes are given only for firm matches. Clone size is stated in some rows and not others, as once, few, many or a class when expanded.

J: TRBJ2-1
V: TRBV21-1
size: NA
D: NA
CDR3: CASTIRSTSGRASGSYNEQFF
DNA: TGTGCCAGCACCATAAGGTCAACTAGCGGGAGGGCCTCGGGCTCCTACAATGAGCAGTTCTTC

J: TRBJ2-5
V: TRBV19
size: NA
D: NA
CDR3: CASSSLDSQETQYF
DNA: TGTGCCAGTAGTTCTTTGGACAGCCAAGAGACCCAGTACTTC

J: TRBJ2-2
V: TRBV11-3
size: NA
D: NA
CDR3: CASNLQYSVAGELFF
DNA: TGTGCCAGCAACTTACAATACAGTGTCGCCGGGGAGCTGTTTTTT

J: TRBJ2-7
V: TRBV25-1
size: NA
D: NA
CDR3: CASSDGGPYEQYF
DNA: TGTGCCAGCAGTGACGGGGGTCCCTACGAGCAGTACTTC

J: TRBJ2-7
V: TRBV27
size: NA
D: TRBD2
CDR3: CASSRRSASGGEQYF
DNA: TGTGCCAGCAGCCGACGGTCTGCGTCGGGAGGGGAGCAGTACTTC

J: TRBJ2-5
V: TRBV29-1
size: NA
D: NA
CDR3: CSVAGGGETQYF
DNA: TGCAGCGTTGCGGGCGGAGGCGAGACCCAGTACTTC

J: TRBJ1-2
V: TRBV27
size: NA
D: TRBD1
CDR3: CASSFLTGDGYTF
DNA: TGTGCCAGCAGTTTCCTGACAGGGGATGGCTACACCTTC

J: TRBJ1-1
V: TRBV7-2
size: NA
D: NA
CDR3: CASSPRSPGTEAFF
DNA: TGTGCCAGCAGCCCCCGTAGCCCGGGGACTGAAGCTTTCTTT

J: TRBJ1-1
V: TRBV19
size: NA
D: TRBD1
CDR3: CASDRQGFNTEAFF
DNA: TGTGCCAGTGACCGACAGGGATTTAACACTGAAGCTTTCTTT

J: TRBJ2-7
V: TRBV15
size: NA
D: NA
CDR3: CATRTDRSYEQYF
DNA: TGTGCCACCAGGACAGATCGGTCCTACGAGCAGTACTTC

J: TRBJ2-5
V: TRBV24-1
size: once
D: TRBD2
CDR3: CATSDPGLAGGETQYF
DNA: TGTGCCACCAGTGACCCGGGACTAGCGGGAGGAGAGACCCAGTACTTC

J: TRBJ2-1
V: TRBV19
size: NA
D: TRBD2
CDR3: CASSRSGSGDNEQFF
DNA: TGTGCCAGTAGCCGTAGCGGTAGCGGGGATAATGAGCAGTTCTTC

J: TRBJ2-7
V: TRBV28
size: NA
D: TRBD2
CDR3: CASSSSSGKSYEQYF
DNA: TGTGCCAGCAGTTCCTCTAGCGGGAAAAGCTACGAGCAGTACTTC

J: TRBJ2-5
V: TRBV28
size: few
D: TRBD2
CDR3: CASSSRLAGFQETQYF
DNA: TGTGCCAGCAGTTCCCGGCTAGCGGGATTTCAAGAGACCCAGTACTTC

J: TRBJ1-2
V: TRBV6-6
size: few
D: TRBD1
CDR3: CGPGQGLDGYTF
DNA: TGTGGTCCGGGACAGGGTCTCGATGGCTACACCTTC

J: TRBJ2-3
V: TRBV21-1
size: NA
D: NA
CDR3: CASSPGGAKGHRGYF
DNA: TGTGCCAGCAGCCCAGGGGGTGCGAAAGGTCATCGAGGTTATTTT

J: TRBJ2-1
V: TRBV5-6
size: few
D: TRBD1
CDR3: CAGGRGHNEQFF
DNA: TGTGCCGGAGGAAGGGGGCACAATGAGCAGTTCTTC

J: TRBJ2-7
V: TRBV5-1
size: NA
D: NA
CDR3: CASSPGASGSYEQYF
DNA: TGCGCCAGCAGCCCGGGGGCTAGCGGATCCTACGAGCAGTACTTC

J: TRBJ2-7
V: TRBV28
size: NA
D: TRBD1
CDR3: CASSSPTPGQTYEQYF
DNA: TGTGCCAGCAGTTCCCCCACTCCGGGACAGACCTACGAGCAGTACTTC

J: TRBJ1-5
V: TRBV19
size: few
D: NA
CDR3: CASTRVGEGNQPQHF
DNA: TGTGCCAGTACAAGAGTGGGGGAGGGCAATCAGCCCCAGCATTTT

J: TRBJ2-3
V: TRBV7-2
size: NA
D: NA
CDR3: CASSLGLLLRSDTQYF
DNA: TGTGCCAGCAGCTTAGGGCTCCTACTGAGGTCCGATACGCAGTATTTT

J: TRBJ1-5
V: TRBV12-5
size: NA
D: TRBD1
CDR3: CASGLGQGASNQPQHF
DNA: TGTGCTAGTGGTTTGGGACAGGGGGCAAGCAATCAGCCCCAGCATTTT

J: TRBJ1-3
V: TRBV5-6
size: NA
D: TRBD1
CDR3: CASSSTEDRGDTIYF
DNA: TGTGCCAGCAGCAGCACCGAGGACAGGGGGGACACCATATATTTT

J: TRBJ1-2
V: TRBV28
size: NA
D: TRBD1
CDR3: CASSGRQGSNYGYTF
DNA: TGTGCCAGCAGTGGTAGACAGGGTTCAAACTATGGCTACACCTTC

J: TRBJ2-1
V: TRBV7-2
size: NA
D: TRBD1
CDR3: CASRYDRGKGEEQFF
DNA: TGTGCCAGCAGATACGACAGGGGGAAAGGTGAAGAGCAGTTCTTC

J: TRBJ1-1
V: TRBV25-1
size: NA
D: NA
CDR3: CASSETGWDTEAFF
DNA: TGTGCCAGCAGTGAAACAGGGTGGGACACTGAAGCTTTCTTT

J: TRBJ2-3
V: TRBV11-3
size: NA
D: TRBD2
CDR3: CASSPLAGGSDTQYF
DNA: TGTGCCAGCAGCCCTCTAGCGGGAGGGTCAGATACGCAGTATTTT

J: TRBJ2-2
V: TRBV28
size: NA
D: NA
CDR3: CASSRPTGTGELFF
DNA: TGTGCCAGCAGCCGACCTACAGGGACCGGGGAGCTGTTTTTT

J: TRBJ1-1
V: TRBV3-1/TRBV3-2
size: NA
D: NA
CDR3: CASSQGRDTEAFF
DNA: TGTGCCAGCAGCCAAGGAAGAGACACTGAAGCTTTCTTT

J: TRBJ2-3
V: TRBV9
size: NA
D: NA
CDR3: CASSVVGGADTQYF
DNA: TGTGCCAGCAGCGTCGTAGGGGGGGCAGATACGCAGTATTTT

J: TRBJ1-6
V: TRBV28
size: NA
D: NA
CDR3: CASSATGSSYNSPLHF
DNA: TGTGCCAGCAGTGCAACAGGGAGCTCCTATAATTCACCCCTCCACTTT

J: TRBJ1-4
V: TRBV6-5
size: NA
D: NA
CDR3: CASSYGVGEKLFF
DNA: TGTGCCAGCAGTTACGGCGTCGGGGAAAAACTGTTTTTT

J: TRBJ1-3
V: TRBV2
size: NA
D: NA
CDR3: CASSQRQSGNTIYF
DNA: TGTGCCAGCAGTCAAAGACAGTCTGGAAACACCATATATTTT

J: TRBJ1-3
V: TRBV6-2/TRBV6-3
size: NA
D: NA
CDR3: CASSLARGNTIYF
DNA: TGTGCCAGCAGTTTAGCCCGCGGAAACACCATATATTTT

J: TRBJ1-2
V: TRBV28
size: NA
D: NA
CDR3: CASSLQVTYGYTF
DNA: TGTGCCAGCAGCTTACAGGTTACTTATGGCTACACCTTC

J: TRBJ2-3
V: TRBV15
size: NA
D: NA
CDR3: CATSRRTTTDTQYF
DNA: TGTGCCACCAGCCGTAGGACTACCACAGATACGCAGTATTTT

J: TRBJ1-5
V: TRBV5-6
size: NA
D: TRBD1
CDR3: CASSSVHRGEGNQPQHF
DNA: TGTGCCAGCAGTTCGGTCCACAGGGGGGAGGGCAATCAGCCCCAGCATTTT

J: TRBJ2-1
V: TRBV7-3
size: NA
D: TRBD2
CDR3: CASSSDAGGSINEQFF
DNA: TGTGCCAGCAGCTCCGACGCGGGAGGGTCTATTAATGAGCAGTTCTTC

J: TRBJ2-1
V: TRBV1
size: NA
D: NA
CDR3: CTSTAGRTSSQFF
DNA: TGCACCAGCACGGCAGGGAGGACTAGCTCGCAGTTCTTC

J: TRBJ1-1
V: TRBV19
size: NA
D: NA
CDR3: CASSAGVGEAFF
DNA: TGTGCCAGTAGTGCCGGGGTAGGTGAAGCTTTCTTT

J: TRBJ1-6
V: TRBV30
size: NA
D: TRBD1
CDR3: CAWSEGADNSPLHF
DNA: TGTGCCTGGAGTGAGGGGGCAGATAATTCACCCCTCCACTTT

J: TRBJ2-5
V: TRBV25-1
size: NA
D: NA
CDR3: CASSELSGPGETQYF
DNA: TGTGCCAGCAGTGAATTATCCGGACCGGGGGAGACCCAGTACTTC